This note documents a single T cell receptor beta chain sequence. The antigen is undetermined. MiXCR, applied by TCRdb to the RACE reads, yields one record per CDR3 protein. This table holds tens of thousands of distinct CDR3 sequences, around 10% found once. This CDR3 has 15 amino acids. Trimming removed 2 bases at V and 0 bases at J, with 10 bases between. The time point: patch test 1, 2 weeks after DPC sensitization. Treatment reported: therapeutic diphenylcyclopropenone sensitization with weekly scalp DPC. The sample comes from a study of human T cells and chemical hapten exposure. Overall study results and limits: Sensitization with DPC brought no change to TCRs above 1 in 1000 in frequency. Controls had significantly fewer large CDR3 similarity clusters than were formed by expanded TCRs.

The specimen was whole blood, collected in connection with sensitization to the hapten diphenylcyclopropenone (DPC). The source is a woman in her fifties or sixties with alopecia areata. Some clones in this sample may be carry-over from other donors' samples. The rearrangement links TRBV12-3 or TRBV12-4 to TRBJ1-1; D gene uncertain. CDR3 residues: CASSLWADMNTEAFF. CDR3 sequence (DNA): TGTGCCAGCAGTTTATGGGCAGATATGAACACTGAAGCTTTCTTT.